The clone carrying this TCR beta chain came up a few times. The sample comes from a study of identical twins. TCRdb re-called the 5' RACE reads with MiXCR, one entry per CDR3 protein. This sample has 230,000 or so distinct CDR3 sequences, with around 8.8% found just once. CDR1 is SEHNR and CDR2 is FQNEAQ in the germline V gene (reference sequence). V dropped 4 bases and J dropped 5; count of bases not matched to a gene: 12. The CDR3 has 16 amino acids. The data were also submitted as part of a second study, on yellow fever vaccine responses in identical twins.

Sequencing was done on a sample of CD8+ T cells sorted from blood. The receptor was isolated from a woman between 18 and 29 years old in good health. The chain is built from TRBV7-9 and TRBJ2-7; 9 positions match TRBD1. The CDR3 loop is CASSSTGGKFRNEQYF. The CDR3 DNA sequence: TGTGCCAGCAGCTCCACAGGGGGCAAGTTTCGGAACGAGCAGTACTTC.